Following are 24 T cell receptor beta chains from one sample sequenced in a study of T cell repertoires in cytomegalovirus infection. From the reads, TCRdb called clonotypes with MiXCR, one entry per CDR3 protein. This table has approximately 250,000 distinct CDR3 sequences, about 7% appearing once. The source material was PBMCs. The receptor set was obtained from a human donor in good health (CMV status not recorded). Some clones in this sample may be carry-over from other donors' samples.

This clonotype turned up a few times. CDR3 sequence (DNA): TGCAGTGCTACAGGGACGCCGCTCACAGATACGCAGTATTTT. It encodes CSATGTPLTDTQYF. The chain has TRBV20-1 and TRBJ2-3, with D tentatively TRBD1 or TRBD2 (5 bases each). Per the germline V gene, CDR1 is DFQATT and CDR2 is SNEGSKA (reference sequence). This CDR3 has 14 residues. V shed 4 bases and J shed 2 bases, with 13 bases lying between them.

Ten or more counts support this clonotype. This chain connects TRBV28 to TRBJ2-7, with D hard to call. The CDR3 extends over 12 amino acids. Per the germline V gene, CDR1 is MDHEN and CDR2 is SYDVKM. V lost 6 bases to trimming and J lost 0 bases, with 6 bases between them. The CDR3 sequence is CASRASSYEQYF. The CDR3 region has the DNA TGTGCCAGCAGGGCGAGCTCCTACGAGCAGTACTTC.

This clonotype has a count of ten or more. The rearrangement uses TRBV20-1 and TRBJ2-5; TRBD1 matches 7 bases. CDR3 size: 15 residues. Germline CDR1 and CDR2: DFQATT and SNEGSKA (reference sequence). V trimming: 3 bases; J trimming: 4 bases; junction bases outside the gene matches: 11. The CDR3, as DNA: TGCAGTGCTAGCCCGCTAGTCCGACAGGGAGAGACCCAGTACTTC. Amino acid sequence: CSASPLVRQGETQYF.

This clonotype was detected ten times or more. This chain joins TRBV14 and TRBJ1-6, with D hard to call. The V gene lost 6 bases and the J gene lost 5 bases, with 17 bases spanning the gap. Looked up from germline, CDR1 is SGHDN and CDR2 is FVKESK. This CDR3 is 16 amino acids long. The CDR3: CASRPSLLRDNSPLHF. CDR3 DNA sequence: TGTGCCAGCAGACCTAGCCTTCTTAGGGATAATTCACCCCTCCACTTT.

This clonotype was observed many times. This chain uses TRBV20-1 with TRBJ2-5; TRBD2 matches at 8 bases. CDR1 is DFQATT, CDR2 SNEGSKA, per germline (reference sequence). The length of the CDR3 is 10 residues. With V trimmed by 7 bases and J by 5 bases, 0 bases remained unmatched. The CDR3 sequence: CSVAGETQYF. The CDR3 coding sequence is TGCAGTGTAGCGGGGGAGACCCAGTACTTC.

This clonotype was observed a handful of times. V is TRBV7-9 and J is TRBJ1-3; D gene unclear. This CDR3 spans 16 amino acids. The germline CDR1 and CDR2 sequences are SEHNR and FQNEAQ (reference sequence). Trimming removed 5 bases from V and 2 bases from J, with 16 bases in between. This chain's CDR3 is CASSLRRGTTGNTIYF. In DNA, the CDR3 is TGTGCCAGCAGCCTACGTCGGGGTACAACTGGAAACACCATATATTTT.

In this sample, this clonotype turned up many times. This chain links TRBV20-1 with TRBJ2-1; 7 nucleotides align to TRBD2. This CDR3 spans 15 amino acids. Germline loops: CDR1 DFQATT, CDR2 SNEGSKA (reference sequence). J gave up 6 bases and V 0 bases, and 8 bases lay outside the gene matches. The CDR3 bases are TGCAGTGCTAGAGATCGCGGTCGCGGGGGCAATGAGCAGTTCTTC. Protein: CSARDRGRGGNEQFF.

This clonotype showed up many times. The rearrangement links TRBV7-9 to TRBJ2-7; 10 bases match TRBD1. V lost 4 bases to trimming and J lost 4 bases; unmatched junction nucleotides: 7. The CDR3 runs 15 residues. Germline values: CDR1 SEHNR, CDR2 FQNEAQ (reference sequence). The DNA for the CDR3 is TGTGCCAGCAGCTCCGAAGGGACAGGGGCTTACGAGCAGTACTTC. It translates to CASSSEGTGAYEQYF.

The table lists this clonotype with many counts. V gene TRBV25-1 combines with J gene TRBJ2-2; 7 nucleotides line up with TRBD1. Germline V gene lookup returns CDR1 MGHDK and CDR2 SYGVNS. Trimming cost V 4 bases and J 1 base; bases outside gene matches: 0. This CDR3 spans 14 amino acids. The CDR3 nucleotides read TGTGCCAGCAGTGGGACAGGGAACACCGGGGAGCTGTTTTTT. It yields the protein CASSGTGNTGELFF.

The table lists this clonotype with many counts. The chain combines TRBV28 with TRBJ2-7; possibly TRBD2 for D (5 bases). Germline V gives CDR1 MDHEN, CDR2 SYDVKM. Trimming took off 5 bases at V and 0 bases at J, with 11 bases between the two ends. This CDR3 has 14 residues. CDR3 protein: CASSPAGDSYEQYF. The CDR3 DNA is TGTGCCAGCAGTCCCGCCGGGGACTCCTACGAGCAGTACTTC.

This clonotype was counted ten times or more. This chain links TRBV9 with TRBJ1-1; tentative D call: TRBD1 (6 bases). The CDR3 is 15 residues long. The V gene's germline CDR1 is SGDLS and CDR2 YYNGEE. The V gene lost 0 bases and the J gene lost 2 bases, with 11 bases spanning the gap. This CDR3 reads CASSVGGGQNTEAFF. As DNA, the CDR3 is TGTGCCAGCAGCGTAGGCGGGGGGCAAAACACTGAAGCTTTCTTT.

This clonotype appeared a few times. The chain is built from TRBV29-1 and TRBJ2-5; TRBD1 matches 7 bases. J lost 5 bases, V lost 6 bases, and 9 bases had no gene match. Germline V lookup: CDR1 SQVTM, CDR2 ANQGSEA. The CDR3 runs 13 residues. DNA for the CDR3: TGCAGCGTCCAAATGACAGGGACGGAGACCCAGTACTTC. It specifies CSVQMTGTETQYF.

This clonotype was seen many times. The rearrangement joins TRBV2 to TRBJ2-5; TRBD2 matches at 12 bases. The V gene's germline CDR1 is SNHLY and CDR2 FYNNEI. The CDR3 is 14 amino acids. V shed 10 bases and J 5 bases; nucleotides not matched to a gene: 8. CDR3 bases: TGTGCCACCCAGGCTAGCGGGGGGGCCGAGACCCAGTACTTC. Its protein product is CATQASGGAETQYF.

This clonotype has just a few counts. The chain couples TRBV5-1 to TRBJ1-1, with 7 bases identical to TRBD1. V was clipped by 4 bases and J by 4 bases; unmatched bases: 7. The CDR3 is made up of 14 amino acids. Germline V lookup: CDR1 SGHRS, CDR2 YFSETQ. The CDR3 bases are TGCGCCAGCAGCGGTAGGGGGCTCGGCACTGAAGCTTTCTTT. It codes for CASSGRGLGTEAFF.

This clonotype was observed many times. The chain combines TRBV3-1 with TRBJ2-1, with 10 bases matching TRBD2. The CDR3 is made up of 16 amino acids. Germline V gene data show CDR1 as LGHDT and CDR2 as YNNKEL (reference sequence). Germline trimming cut 0 bases from V and 7 bases from J; bases unmatched to any gene: 6. The CDR3 nucleotides are TGTGCCAGCAGCCAAGATTCAGCGGGGGGGTGGAATGAGCAGTTCTTC. The encoded protein is CASSQDSAGGWNEQFF.

This clonotype was picked up many times. The rearrangement uses TRBV7-2 and TRBJ1-1, with unresolved D. The V gene lost 4 bases and the J gene lost 7 bases, with 13 bases spanning the gap. This CDR3 contains 13 residues. CDR1 and CDR2 from the germline V gene are SGHTA and FQGNSA. CDR3 DNA: TGTGCCAGCAGCTCCAGGTCCGTCGGTGAAGCTTTCTTT. It codes for CASSSRSVGEAFF.

This clonotype was seen ten or more times. The rearrangement uses TRBV6-2 or TRBV6-3 and TRBJ2-2; D ambiguous. V was shortened by 6 bases and J by 4 bases, with 9 bases between the two germline ends. In germline, CDR1 is MNHEY, CDR2 SVGEGT. The CDR3 is 13 residues long. The CDR3 here is CASRPMGTGELFF. CDR3 DNA: TGTGCCAGCAGACCGATGGGCACCGGGGAGCTGTTTTTT.

This clonotype was found many times. The chain recombines TRBV29-1 with TRBJ2-2; the match to TRBD2 covers 10 bases. Unmatched junction bases numbered 6, after V lost 5 bases and J lost 6 bases. The CDR3 is 14 residues long. Per germline, CDR1 SQVTM and CDR2 ANQGSEA. CDR3 coding DNA: TGCAGCGTTCTCCTGAGCGGGGGGGCCGGGGAGCTGTTTTTT. Translating it yields CSVLLSGGAGELFF.

This chain connects TRBV29-1 to TRBJ2-5; D unresolved. With 5 bases removed from V and 2 bases from J, the gap between germline ends came to 9 bases. This CDR3 is 12 amino acids long. Germline lookup yields CDR1 SQVTM and CDR2 ANQGSEA. The CDR3 region is CSVPTFQETQYF. CDR3 bases: TGCAGCGTTCCGACATTTCAAGAGACCCAGTACTTC.

Many counts were recorded for this clonotype. The chain links TRBV7-9 to TRBJ1-5; unclear D gene. The germline V gene encodes CDR1 SEHNR and CDR2 FQNEAQ (reference sequence). V was pared by 5 bases and J by 5 bases, with 13 bases between. This CDR3 has 14 amino acids. CDR3 protein: CASSVTTIDQPQHF. In DNA form, the CDR3 reads TGTGCCAGCAGCGTTACAACAATCGATCAGCCCCAGCATTTT.

CDR3: CASSFLQGAANEKLFF. The CDR3 DNA follows: TGCGCCAGCAGCTTCCTACAGGGGGCAGCTAATGAAAAACTGTTTTTT. The J gene is TRBJ1-4, the V gene TRBV5-1; 9 positions agree with TRBD1. The ends lost 2 bases at V and 3 bases at J; junction bases unmatched: 5. Germline V gene lookup returns CDR1 SGHRS and CDR2 YFSETQ. This CDR3 contains 16 residues.

This clonotype occurred many times. This sequence joins TRBV12-5 and TRBJ2-1; 7 positions match TRBD1. V gave up 8 bases and J gave up 0 bases; unmatched junction bases: 7. The germline CDR1 and CDR2 sequences are LGHNT and FRNRAP. This CDR3 spans 15 amino acids. The CDR3 loop is CASSIRDSSYNEQFF. In DNA form, the CDR3 reads TGTGCTAGTAGCATTAGGGACAGCTCCTACAATGAGCAGTTCTTC.

Many counts were recorded for this clonotype. V usage is TRBV5-4 and J usage is TRBJ2-3; tentatively, D is TRBD1 or TRBD2 (5 bases each). The germline V gene encodes CDR1 SGHNT and CDR2 YYREEE (reference sequence). The CDR3 covers 15 residues. The V end lost 5 bases, the J end lost 2 bases, and 15 bases lay between the germline ends. The CDR3 protein is CASSQVQGDTDTQYF. As DNA, the CDR3 is TGTGCCAGCAGTCAAGTCCAGGGAGACACAGATACGCAGTATTTT.

In this sample, this clonotype turned up many times. The chain has TRBV7-2 and TRBJ1-4; 7 positions agree with TRBD1. Germline V CDR1 and CDR2: SGHTA, FQGNSA. The CDR3 runs to 14 residues. J was trimmed by 4 bases and V by 5 bases; bases with no gene match: 4. The CDR3 spells CASSLTGSNEKLFF. As DNA, the CDR3 is TGTGCCAGCAGCCTGACAGGGAGTAATGAAAAACTGTTTTTT.